This TCR beta chain was captured by sequencing in a study of T-cell reconstitution after alpha-beta-depleted transplantation in children. This CDR3 has 14 amino acids. Germline-derived CDR1 and CDR2 are SEHNR and FQNEAQ (reference sequence). With 6 bases removed from V and 3 bases from J, the gap between germline ends came to 12 bases. Whole-study results and caveats: Newly produced T cells mostly accounted for T-cell counts and diversity one year post-transplant. Reportedly, roughly two months post-transplant, alpha-beta T cells arose from several hundred expanded graft clones.

This clonotype was detected a few times. Its antigen is not known. Preparation of the TCRbeta library was carried out with unique molecular identifiers. Via MiXCR, TCRdb re-called the PCR reads, giving one row per CDR3 protein. In the table there are about 980,000 distinct CDR3 sequences, roughly 29% of which are singletons. The sequence derives from a boy under two years old who had a stem cell transplant for SCID, so the T cells may come from the graft donor. This material consisted of PBMCs, mostly from graft donor cells, taken 360 days after TCRalphabeta/CD19-depleted stem cell transplant. V gene TRBV7-9 combines with J gene TRBJ1-5; perhaps TRBD1 as D (6 bases). In nucleotides, the CDR3 is TGTGCCAGCAGTTATAGGGGGTCCAATCAGCCCCAGCATTTT. Its translation is CASSYRGSNQPQHF.